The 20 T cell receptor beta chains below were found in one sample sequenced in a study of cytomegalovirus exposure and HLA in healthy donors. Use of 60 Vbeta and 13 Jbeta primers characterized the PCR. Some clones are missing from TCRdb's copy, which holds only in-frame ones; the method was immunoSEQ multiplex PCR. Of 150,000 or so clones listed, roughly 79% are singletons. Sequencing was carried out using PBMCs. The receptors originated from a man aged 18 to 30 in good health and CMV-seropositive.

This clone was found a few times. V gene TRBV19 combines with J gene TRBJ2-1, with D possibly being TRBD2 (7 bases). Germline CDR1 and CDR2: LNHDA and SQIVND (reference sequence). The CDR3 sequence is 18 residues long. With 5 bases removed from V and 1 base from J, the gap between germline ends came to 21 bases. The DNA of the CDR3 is TGTGCCAGTAGTCGACTAGTGGGGGGGCATGGGTCCTACAATGAGCAGTTCTTC. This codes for CASSRLVGGHGSYNEQFF.

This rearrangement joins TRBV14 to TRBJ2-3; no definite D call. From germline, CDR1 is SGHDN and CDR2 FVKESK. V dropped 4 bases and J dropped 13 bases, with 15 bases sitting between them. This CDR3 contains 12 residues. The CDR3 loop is CASSPPGQLEYF. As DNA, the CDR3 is TGTGCCAGCAGCCCCCCTGGGCAGTTAGAGTATTTT.

The CDR3 here is CTSSQDPRGSCQPQHF. The CDR3, as DNA: TGCACCAGCAGCCAAGATCCCAGGGGGTCTTGTCAGCCCCAGCATTTT. The chain uses TRBV1 and TRBJ1-5; the table's D call, TRBD1, was not checked against the DNA. TRBV1 is marked as a pseudogene. The CDR3 has 16 amino acids.

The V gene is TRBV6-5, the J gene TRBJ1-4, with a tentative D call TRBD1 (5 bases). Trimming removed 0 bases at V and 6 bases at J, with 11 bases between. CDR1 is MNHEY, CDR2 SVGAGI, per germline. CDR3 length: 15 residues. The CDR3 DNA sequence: TGTGCCAGCAGTTACTCGGGCAGGGTGGATGAAAAACTGTTTTTT. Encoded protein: CASSYSGRVDEKLFF.

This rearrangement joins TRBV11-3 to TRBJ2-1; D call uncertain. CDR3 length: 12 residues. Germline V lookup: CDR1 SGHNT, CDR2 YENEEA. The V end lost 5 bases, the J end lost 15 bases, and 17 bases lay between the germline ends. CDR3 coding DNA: TGTGCCAGCAGCCTCGTCGGCGGTACACCGTTCTTC. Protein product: CASSLVGGTPFF.

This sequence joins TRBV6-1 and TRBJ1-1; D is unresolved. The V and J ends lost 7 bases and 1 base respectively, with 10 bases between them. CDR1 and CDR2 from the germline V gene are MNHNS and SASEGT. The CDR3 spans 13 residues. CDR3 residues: CASTRQPNTEAFF. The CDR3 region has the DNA TGTGCCAGCACCAGGCAGCCGAACACTGAAGCTTTCTTT.

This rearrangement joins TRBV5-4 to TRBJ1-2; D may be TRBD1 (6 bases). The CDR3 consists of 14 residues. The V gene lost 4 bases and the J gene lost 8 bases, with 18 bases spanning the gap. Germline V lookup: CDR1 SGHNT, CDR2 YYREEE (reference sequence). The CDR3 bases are TGTGCCAGCAGCCTACCTACAGGGTCAGGCGGCTACACCTTC. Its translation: CASSLPTGSGGYTF.

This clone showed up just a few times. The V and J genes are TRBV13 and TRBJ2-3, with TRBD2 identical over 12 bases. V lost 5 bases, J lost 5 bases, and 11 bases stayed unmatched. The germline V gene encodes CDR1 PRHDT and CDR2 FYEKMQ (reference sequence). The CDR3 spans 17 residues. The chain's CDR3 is CASSKPLAGGPQDTQYF. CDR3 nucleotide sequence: TGTGCCAGCAGCAAGCCTCTAGCGGGAGGGCCTCAAGATACGCAGTATTTT.

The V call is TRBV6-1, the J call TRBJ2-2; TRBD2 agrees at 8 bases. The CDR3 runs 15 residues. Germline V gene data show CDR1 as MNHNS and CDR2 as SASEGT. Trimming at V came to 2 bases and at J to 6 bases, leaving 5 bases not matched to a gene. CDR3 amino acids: CASSEYGGAAGELFF. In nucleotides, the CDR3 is TGTGCCAGCAGTGAATACGGGGGGGCAGCCGGGGAGCTGTTTTTT.

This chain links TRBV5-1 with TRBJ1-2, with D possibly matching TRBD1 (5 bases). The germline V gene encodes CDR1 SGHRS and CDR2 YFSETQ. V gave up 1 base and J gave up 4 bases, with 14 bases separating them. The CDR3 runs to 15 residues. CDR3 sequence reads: CASSLSSRATYGYTF. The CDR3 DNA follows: TGCGCCAGCAGCTTGAGTAGCAGGGCGACCTATGGCTACACCTTC.

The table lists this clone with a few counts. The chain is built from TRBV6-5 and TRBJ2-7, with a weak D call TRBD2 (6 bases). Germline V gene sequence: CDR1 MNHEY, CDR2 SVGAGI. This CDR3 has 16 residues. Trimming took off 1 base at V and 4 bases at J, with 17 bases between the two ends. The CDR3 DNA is TGTGCCAGCAGTTACTTCGTGGCTAGCGAGGCTTACGAGCAGTACTTC. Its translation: CASSYFVASEAYEQYF.

DNA of the CDR3: TGCGCCAGTCCGCCTTGGACTCCGGGCCGGGAGACCCAGTACTTC. It translates to CASPPWTPGRETQYF. The chain joins TRBV10-2 to TRBJ2-5; weak D call: TRBD2 (5 bases). CDR1 is WSHSY, CDR2 SAAADI, per germline. This CDR3 is 15 amino acids long. V was pared by 9 bases and J by 5 bases, with 22 bases between.

CDR3 bases: TGTGCCAGCAGTTTAGGGGCGGTGAAGCAACTGTTTTTT. Protein: CASSLGAVKQLFF. The chain combines TRBV28 with TRBJ1-4; D possibly corresponds to TRBD1 (5 bases). V lost 2 bases to trimming and J lost 12 bases, with 13 bases between them. The CDR3 runs 13 residues. Germline assignment: CDR1 MDHEN and CDR2 SYDVKM.

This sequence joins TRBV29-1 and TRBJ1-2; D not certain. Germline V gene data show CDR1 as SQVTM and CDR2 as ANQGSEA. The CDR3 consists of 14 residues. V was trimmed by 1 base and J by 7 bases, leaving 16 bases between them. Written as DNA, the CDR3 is TGCAGCGTTGAAGCCTTTGATGCGCCCCTTGGCTACACCTTC. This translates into CSVEAFDAPLGYTF. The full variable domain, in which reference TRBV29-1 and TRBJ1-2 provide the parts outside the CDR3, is SAVISQKPSRDICQRGTSLTIQCQVDSQVTMMFWYRQQPGQSLTLIATANQGSEATYESGFVIDKFPISRPNLTFSTLTVSNMSPEDSSIYLCSVEAFDAPLGYTFGSGTRLTVV.

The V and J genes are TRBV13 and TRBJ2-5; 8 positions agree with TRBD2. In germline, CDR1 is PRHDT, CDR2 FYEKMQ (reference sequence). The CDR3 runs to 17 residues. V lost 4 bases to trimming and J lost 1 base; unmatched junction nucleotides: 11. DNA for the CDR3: TGTGCCAGCAGCTCCGGGACTAGTGGCGCGCCCCAAGAGACCCAGTACTTC. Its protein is CASSSGTSGAPQETQYF.

CDR3 sequence: CASSTTRTGGRTGANVLTF. The CDR3 nucleotides are TGTGCCAGCTCAACAACTCGGACAGGGGGGAGGACTGGGGCCAACGTCCTGACTTTC. J is TRBJ2-6 and V is TRBV18; TRBD1 agrees at 10 bases. The CDR3 is made up of 19 amino acids. V trimming: 5 bases; J trimming: 2 bases; junction bases outside the gene matches: 12. The germline V gene encodes CDR1 KGHSH and CDR2 LQKENI.

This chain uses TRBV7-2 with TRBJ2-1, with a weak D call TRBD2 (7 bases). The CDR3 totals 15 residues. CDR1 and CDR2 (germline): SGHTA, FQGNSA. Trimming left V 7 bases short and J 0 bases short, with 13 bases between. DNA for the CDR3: TGTGCCAGCAAGGGGGGAGGGCCCTCCTACAATGAGCAGTTCTTC. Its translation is CASKGGGPSYNEQFF. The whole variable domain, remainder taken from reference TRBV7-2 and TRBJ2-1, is GAGVSQSPSNKVTEKGKDVELRCDPISGHTALYWYRQSLGQGLEFLIYFQGNSAPDKSGLPSDRFSAERTGGSVSTLTIQRTQQEDSAVYLCASKGGGPSYNEQFFGPGTRLTVL.

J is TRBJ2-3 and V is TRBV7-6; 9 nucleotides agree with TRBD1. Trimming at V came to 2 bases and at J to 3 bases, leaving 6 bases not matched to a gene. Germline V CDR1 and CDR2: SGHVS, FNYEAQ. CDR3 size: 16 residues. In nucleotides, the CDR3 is TGTGCCAGCAGCTTAACCGGGACAGGGAAGACAGATACGCAGTATTTT. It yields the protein CASSLTGTGKTDTQYF.

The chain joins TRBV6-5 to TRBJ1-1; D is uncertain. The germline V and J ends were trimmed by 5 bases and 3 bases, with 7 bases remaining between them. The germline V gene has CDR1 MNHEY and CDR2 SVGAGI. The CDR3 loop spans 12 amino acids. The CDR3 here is CASSRGDTEAFF. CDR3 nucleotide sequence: TGTGCCAGCAGTCGGGGAGACACTGAAGCTTTCTTT.

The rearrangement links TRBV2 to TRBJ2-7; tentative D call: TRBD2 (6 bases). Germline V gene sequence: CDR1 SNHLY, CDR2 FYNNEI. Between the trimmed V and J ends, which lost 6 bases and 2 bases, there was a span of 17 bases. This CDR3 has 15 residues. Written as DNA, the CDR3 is TGTGCCAGCAGAGAAAAGGGACGGACTACCTACGAGCAGTACTTC. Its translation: CASREKGRTTYEQYF.